This T cell receptor beta chain was sequenced during a study of CD8 T cells in ankylosing spondylitis. Whole-study results and caveats: One TCR beta motif, made up of under ten highly homologous variants, appeared characteristic of ankylosing spondylitis blood. Significant enrichment of disease-linked clones was reportedly seen in matched ankylosing spondylitis synovial fluid.

This clonotype has at least ten counts. What it recognizes is unknown. CDR1 is MGHDK and CDR2 is SYGVNS in the germline V gene. Trimming pared 7 bases from V and 2 bases from J, leaving 11 bases between. This CDR3 has 13 amino acids. TCRdb re-called the 5' RACE reads with MiXCR, one entry per CDR3 protein. Counted here are 40,000 to 55,000 distinct CDR3 sequences, approximately 7% occurring once; the ten biggest clones make up about 8.5%. J is TRBJ2-5 and V is TRBV25-1; no reliable D call. The sequenced sample consisted of blood, either unsorted or a sorted T cell fraction (not recorded which). The sequence came from a female donor with ankylosing spondylitis or in good health (not recorded which). This chain's CDR3 is CASISWTQETQYF. CDR3 nucleotide sequence: TGTGCCAGCATTTCTTGGACGCAAGAGACCCAGTACTTC.